Each of the 26 T cell receptor beta chains below was sequenced from the same sample in a study of regulatory T cells in long-lasting Graves disease. The time point: newly diagnosed GD, antithyroid drugs for less than 3 months. Following extraction of RNA from PBMCs, that RNA was used to make the TCR library. CDR3-region Arm-PCR and iRepertoire HTBI primers produced the TCR beta libraries. TCRdb re-called the multiplex PCR reads with MiXCR, one entry per CDR3 protein. The profile shows fewer than 450,000 distinct CDR3 sequences, approximately 16% of them singletons. The sample was also linked to a second study, of T cells in Graves' hyperthyroidism and ophthalmopathy.

This material consisted of peripheral blood mononuclear cells (PBMCs), taken at new diagnosis, from a patient treated with antithyroid drugs. Receptors were obtained from a woman aged 40 to 50 with Graves disease.

This clonotype was found a few times. This may come from a read error, since a much larger clone is one base off. The rearrangement uses TRBV3-1 and TRBJ1-1; D gene ambiguous. The CDR3 loop spans 13 amino acids. Between the trimmed V and J ends, which lost 5 bases and 7 bases, there was a span of 14 bases. CDR1 and CDR2 from the germline V gene are LGHDT and YNNKEL (reference sequence). The CDR3 sequence: CASSVEGGFEAFF. The CDR3 bases are TGTGCCAGCAGCGTAGAGGGCGGTTTTGAAGCTTTCTTT.

The V gene is TRBV5-6, the J gene TRBJ2-7; TRBD2 matches at 15 bases. The trim removed 3 bases at V and 3 bases at J, leaving 7 bases unmatched. The germline CDR1 and CDR2 sequences are SGHDT and YYEEEE. The CDR3 extends over 17 amino acids. The CDR3: CASSWGLAGGDGYEQYF. CDR3 in DNA: TGTGCCAGCAGCTGGGGACTAGCGGGAGGAGACGGCTACGAGCAGTACTTC.

This clonotype occurred many times. CDR3 bases: TGCGCCAGCAGCTTGATGGGAGCTACCGGCGAGCAGTACTTC. This sequence encodes CASSLMGATGEQYF. The rearrangement links TRBV5-1 to TRBJ2-7, with D possibly being TRBD2 (5 bases). The V gene's germline CDR1 is SGHRS and CDR2 YFSETQ. V dropped 1 base and J dropped 6 bases, with 14 bases sitting between them. The CDR3 totals 14 residues. The full variable domain, rest sourced from reference TRBV5-1 and TRBJ2-7, is KAGVTQTPRYLIKTRGQQVTLSCSPISGHRSVSWYQQTPGQGLQFLFEYFSETQRNKGNFPGRFSGRQFSNSRSEMNVSTLELGDSALYLCASSLMGATGEQYFGPGTRLTVT.

At least ten counts were recorded for this clonotype. V usage is TRBV27 and J usage is TRBJ2-7; TRBD1 agrees at 7 bases. Per germline, CDR1 MNHEY and CDR2 SMNVEV (reference sequence). The CDR3 length is 14 residues. J gave up 4 bases and V 8 bases, and 11 bases lay outside the gene matches. CDR3 protein: CASPRTGLEYEQYF. DNA for the CDR3: TGTGCCAGCCCAAGGACAGGCTTGGAATACGAGCAGTACTTC.

There are many counts of this clonotype. The chain links TRBV7-7 to TRBJ2-5; 11 positions agree with TRBD1. CDR3 length: 14 residues. Unmatched junction bases numbered 4, after V lost 6 bases and J lost 4 bases. Germline CDR1 is SSHAT and CDR2 is FNYEAQ (reference sequence). The CDR3 DNA reads TGTGCCAGCAGTCGGGACAGGGGGGGAGAGACCCAGTACTTC. Its translation is CASSRDRGGETQYF. The full variable domain, completed using reference TRBV7-7 and TRBJ2-5, is GAGVSQSPRYKVTKRGQDVTLRCDPISSHATLYWYQQALGQGPEFLTYFNYEAQPDKSGLPSDRFSAERPEGSISTLTIQRTEQRDSAMYRCASSRDRGGETQYFGPGTRLLVL.

This clonotype turned up a few times. This chain joins TRBV5-4 and TRBJ2-7; possibly TRBD1 for D (7 bases). Per the germline V gene, CDR1 is SGHNT and CDR2 is YYREEE (reference sequence). CDR3 length: 16 residues. V was shortened by 2 bases and J by 2 bases, with 17 bases between the two germline ends. CDR3 sequence (DNA): TGTGCCAGCAGCTTTGGAGGGGGGCAGGGGGCCTACGAGCAGTACTTC. Its translation is CASSFGGGQGAYEQYF.

The V call is TRBV29-1, the J call TRBJ2-7; 10 bases are shared with TRBD1. The CDR3 runs to 14 residues. The germline V gene has CDR1 SQVTM and CDR2 ANQGSEA. V gave up 8 bases and J gave up 7 bases; unmatched junction bases: 14. The CDR3: CSTSGQGVSGEQYF. The CDR3 bases are TGCAGCACTAGCGGACAGGGGGTATCGGGAGAGCAGTACTTC.

For this clonotype: One base away lies a much larger clone, so this may be a sequencing read error. The gene calls are TRBV7-9 and TRBJ2-7; D not certain. The CDR3 contains 12 residues. In germline, CDR1 is SEHNR, CDR2 FQNEAQ (reference sequence). CDR3 loop: CSSSPERYEQYF. CDR3 sequence (DNA): TGTTCCAGCAGCCCGGAGCGCTACGAGCAGTACTTC.

This clonotype was observed at least ten times. The chain employs TRBV27 and TRBJ1-2, with a weak D call TRBD1 (5 bases). V was shortened by 5 bases and J by 0 bases, with 7 bases between the two germline ends. CDR3 size: 13 residues. Germline-derived CDR1 and CDR2 are MNHEY and SMNVEV (reference sequence). The chain's CDR3 is CASSGTSNYGYTF. The CDR3 nucleotides read TGTGCCAGCAGTGGGACGTCTAACTATGGCTACACCTTC.

The V gene is TRBV18, the J gene TRBJ2-5; D is perhaps TRBD2 (6 bases). Germline V CDR1 and CDR2: KGHSH, LQKENI. The CDR3 spans 15 residues. V dropped 0 bases and J dropped 4 bases, with 12 bases sitting between them. The chain's CDR3 is CASSPPGGSRETQYF. In DNA form, the CDR3 reads TGTGCCAGCTCACCACCCGGGGGATCGCGAGAGACCCAGTACTTC.

V and J are TRBV11-2 and TRBJ2-7; TRBD2 aligns across 15 bases. This CDR3 is 15 amino acids long. The V and J ends lost 7 bases and 5 bases, in that order; junction bases with no gene match: 6. Germline assignment: CDR1 SGHAT and CDR2 FQNNGV. CDR3 coding DNA: TGTGCCAGCATCCCTGGGACTAGCGGGAGGCACGAGCAGTACTTC. This gives the protein CASIPGTSGRHEQYF.

This clonotype was counted at least ten times. The gene calls are TRBV28 and TRBJ2-7, with TRBD1 matching 8 bases. The CDR3 is 14 amino acids. The germline gives CDR1 MDHEN, CDR2 SYDVKM. V was clipped by 6 bases and J by 3 bases; unmatched bases: 7. The CDR3 protein is CASSQGARNYEQYF. DNA of the CDR3: TGTGCCAGCAGCCAGGGGGCGAGGAACTACGAGCAGTACTTC.

Only a few counts were recorded for this clonotype. The chain recombines TRBV7-8 with TRBJ2-7; D tentatively fits TRBD1 or TRBD2 (5 bases each). The V gene lost 0 bases and the J gene lost 4 bases, with 7 bases spanning the gap. The CDR3 length is 13 residues. The germline V gene encodes CDR1 SGHVS and CDR2 FQNEAQ. The chain's CDR3 is CASSLAGRYEQYF. The DNA of the CDR3 is TGTGCCAGCAGCTTAGCGGGACGGTACGAGCAGTACTTC. Supplemented by reference TRBV7-8 and TRBJ2-7, the full variable domain reads GAGVSQSPRYKVAKRGQDVALRCDPISGHVSLFWYQQALGQGPEFLTYFQNEAQLDKSGLPSDRFFAERPEGSVSTLKIQRTQQEDSAVYLCASSLAGRYEQYFGPGTRLTVT.

This clonotype appeared many times. The chain couples TRBV20-1 to TRBJ2-1; 8 bases line up with TRBD2. The CDR3 loop spans 15 amino acids. Unmatched junction bases numbered 9, after V lost 5 bases and J lost 3 bases. The V gene's germline CDR1 is DFQATT and CDR2 SNEGSKA (reference sequence). The CDR3 sequence: CSAPKRELHYNEQFF. In DNA form, the CDR3 reads TGCAGTGCTCCTAAGCGGGAGCTTCACTACAATGAGCAGTTCTTC.

This clonotype came up many times. The CDR3, as DNA: TGTGCCAGCAGTTTAGGACTAGCGGGAGTGTATTACGAGCAGTACTTC. Amino acids: CASSLGLAGVYYEQYF. This rearrangement joins TRBV27 to TRBJ2-7; 13 bases align to TRBD2. The J segment lost 4 bases and the V segment lost 2 bases, leaving 5 bases of the junction unmatched. The CDR3 totals 16 residues. CDR1 is MNHEY, CDR2 SMNVEV, per germline (reference sequence).

This clonotype was counted many times. This may stem from a read error, because a much larger clone lies one nucleotide away. CDR3 loop: CASSFRTEAFF. CDR3 nucleotides: TGTGCCAGCAGCTTCCGCACTGAAGCTTTCTTT. The genes are TRBV14 and TRBJ1-1, with no clear D. Germline V CDR1 and CDR2: SGHDN, FVKESK. V lost 5 bases and J lost 4, with 5 bases in between. The CDR3 sequence is 11 residues long.

This clonotype was counted ten times or more. V is TRBV7-2 and J is TRBJ2-1, with no clear D. Deletions cut 1 base from V and 0 bases from J, with 7 bases between. The CDR3 runs to 15 residues. Germline assignment: CDR1 SGHTA and CDR2 FQGNSA. CDR3 DNA sequence: TGTGCCAGCAGCTTAGATTGGAACTCCTACAATGAGCAGTTCTTC. It encodes CASSLDWNSYNEQFF.

This clonotype showed up many times. The rearrangement uses TRBV5-1 and TRBJ2-2; possibly TRBD1 for D (5 bases). V was clipped by 7 bases and J by 0 bases, with 10 bases between them. The CDR3 sequence is 14 residues long. From germline, CDR1 is SGHRS and CDR2 YFSETQ. CDR3 sequence (DNA): TGCGCCAGCGGCGGACAAGCGAACACCGGGGAGCTGTTTTTT. Its protein product is CASGGQANTGELFF.

This clonotype has a count of ten or more. The J gene is TRBJ2-7, the V gene TRBV7-2, with TRBD2 matching over 12 bases. The V segment lost 8 bases and the J segment 0 bases; nucleotides outside the gene matches: 5. Germline CDR1 is SGHTA and CDR2 is FQGNSA. This CDR3 spans 15 amino acids. The CDR3 is CASAGLAGISYEQYF. DNA for the CDR3: TGTGCCAGCGCCGGACTAGCGGGGATCTCCTACGAGCAGTACTTC.

This clonotype was observed many times. The rearrangement links TRBV28 to TRBJ1-1, with 7 bases that match TRBD1. The CDR3 has 14 amino acids. The germline CDR1 and CDR2 sequences are MDHEN and SYDVKM. V shed 6 bases, J shed 4 bases, and the junction held 8 bases outside the gene matches. This chain's CDR3 is CASSITGATTEAFF. The CDR3 DNA sequence: TGTGCCAGCAGCATAACAGGGGCTACCACTGAAGCTTTCTTT.

This clonotype was counted at least ten times. The chain joins TRBV28 to TRBJ2-3; 11 positions match TRBD2. The CDR3 loop spans 16 amino acids. The J segment lost 1 base and the V segment lost 6 bases, leaving 6 bases of the junction unmatched. Germline V gene data show CDR1 as MDHEN and CDR2 as SYDVKM. CDR3 amino acids: CASSPGTSGRTDTQYF. Here the CDR3 DNA reads TGTGCCAGCAGCCCCGGGACTAGCGGCCGCACAGATACGCAGTATTTT.

Many counts were recorded for this clonotype. The V gene is TRBV7-2, the J gene TRBJ2-5; 11 nucleotides align to TRBD1. Trimming took 1 base from V and 3 from J; bases not matched to a gene: 4. The CDR3 contains 16 residues. CDR1 and CDR2 (germline): SGHTA, FQGNSA. The CDR3, as DNA: TGTGCCAGCAGCTTAGTGGACAGGGGGCGGGAAGAGACCCAGTACTTC. Translation gives CASSLVDRGREETQYF.

This clonotype was detected many times. The chain carries TRBV5-6 and TRBJ2-7; no reliable D call. V lost 3 bases to trimming and J lost 1 base, with 8 bases between them. Looked up from germline, CDR1 is SGHDT and CDR2 is YYEEEE. The CDR3 extends over 13 amino acids. The DNA of the CDR3 is TGTGCCAGCAGCTGGACGGCGTCCTACGAGCAGTACTTC. It translates to CASSWTASYEQYF.

In its sample, this clonotype was seen many times. This chain connects TRBV11-3 to TRBJ2-7, with 7 bases fitting TRBD2. The CDR3 has 14 amino acids. Germline loops: CDR1 SGHNT, CDR2 YENEEA. V lost 5 bases and J lost 1; bases outside the gene matches: 5. CDR3 region: CASSPEAGSYEQYF. CDR3 coding DNA: TGTGCCAGCAGCCCCGAAGCGGGATCCTACGAGCAGTACTTC.

This rearrangement joins TRBV18 to TRBJ2-1; 7 positions agree with TRBD1. This CDR3 has 13 residues. The germline gives CDR1 KGHSH, CDR2 LQKENI. J was trimmed by 5 bases and V by 6 bases; bases with no gene match: 4. Written as DNA, the CDR3 is TGTGCCAGCTCCGGGACAGCTAACAATGAGCAGTTCTTC. This translates into CASSGTANNEQFF.

This clonotype came up a few times. The chain links TRBV4-3 to TRBJ2-1; TRBD2 matches 7 bases. The CDR3 is 15 residues long. The junction had 4 bases not matched to a gene; V was cut back by 2 bases and J by 3 bases. Germline V lookup: CDR1 LGHNA, CDR2 YSLEER. CDR3 sequence: CASSQSSSGYNEQFF. Written as DNA, the CDR3 is TGCGCCAGCAGCCAATCTTCTAGCGGCTACAATGAGCAGTTCTTC.